This T cell receptor (beta chain) derives from a study of T cells in Graves' hyperthyroidism and ophthalmopathy. Study details: Before any treatment, at initial diagnosis, peripheral blood was collected. Study conclusions and caveats: Ophthalmopathy, as predicted by the model, came a median roughly 6.5 months after the prediction.

Amplification targeted TCR beta CDR3 regions from RNA transcripts. The study used the HTBI primer set for a first-round RT-PCR of the TCR CDR3. Using its own MiXCR run on the multiplex PCR reads, TCRdb lists one record per CDR3 protein. The sample holds around 600,000 distinct CDR3 sequences, more than 15% seen once. Trimming removed 2 bases from V and 3 bases from J; junction bases left unmatched: 2. The CDR3 is made up of 15 amino acids. Germline values: CDR1 SEHNR, CDR2 FQNEAQ (reference sequence). Diagnosis rested on symptoms, serum thyroxine and TRAb, thyroid ultrasound, and orbital computed tomography. Fresh peripheral blood, approximately 10 ml, was the source of the PBMCs. This clonotype was found many times. The antigen is unknown.

This chain uses TRBV7-9 with TRBJ2-5, with 11 nucleotides matching TRBD2. The receptor comes from a woman between 40 and 55 years old with Graves' ophthalmopathy. Material: blood. In nucleotides, the CDR3 is TGTGCCAGCAGCTTAATACTAGCGGGAGAAGAGACCCAGTACTTC. Translated, it gives CASSLILAGEETQYF.